Presented here are 24 T cell receptor beta chains from one specimen sequenced in a study of post-analysis software for immune sequencing data. For these receptors, no antigen is known. Study-level points and caveats: The study found TRBV5-6, TRBV5-1 and TRBV20-1 among five TRBV segments more frequent in patients than controls.

Unique molecular identifiers featured in each of the TCR beta cDNA libraries. From the PCR reads, TCRdb called clonotypes with MiXCR, one entry per CDR3 protein. The sample holds around 710,000 distinct CDR3 sequences, around 45% seen once. The sequenced sample consisted of blood. The origin of the receptors is a girl aged 5-17 years with multiple sclerosis.

This clonotype has a single count. Germline is not matched at one junction end, which may reflect a read error. The CDR3 nucleotides read TGCAGCGTTGCGGAGGGAGGCCAAGAGATCCAGTACTTC. This translates into CSVAEGGQEIQYF. The genes are TRBV29-1 and TRBJ2-5; perhaps TRBD2 as D (6 bases). This CDR3 contains 13 residues. Germline CDR1 and CDR2: SQVTM and ANQGSEA.

On this clonotype itself: A read error may produce the germline difference seen at one junction end. The chain recombines TRBV10-2 with TRBJ2-7; possibly TRBD1 for D (6 bases). The CDR3 is made up of 12 amino acids. Germline V gene sequence: CDR1 WSHSY, CDR2 SAAADI. CDR3 DNA sequence: TGCGCCAGCAGTGTCACAGGGTACGAGCACTACTTC. It is translated as CASSVTGYEHYF.

This rearrangement joins TRBV7-3 to TRBJ2-7; D perhaps matches TRBD2 (6 bases). The CDR3 loop spans 13 amino acids. From germline, CDR1 is SGHTA and CDR2 FQGTGA. V lost 5 bases and J 9 bases, leaving 17 bases between the germline ends. CDR3 sequence reads: CASSDGVGGAQYF. The CDR3 DNA sequence: TGTGCCAGCAGCGATGGGGTGGGGGGAGCGCAGTACTTC.

Only a few counts were recorded for this clonotype. The rearrangement joins TRBV6-5 to TRBJ2-1, with 8 bases lining up with TRBD2. This CDR3 is 14 amino acids long. V lost 7 bases, J lost 4 bases, and 6 bases stayed unmatched. The V gene's germline CDR1 is MNHEY and CDR2 SVGAGI. CDR3 loop: CASTAGGGYNEQFF. The CDR3, as DNA: TGTGCCAGCACCGCCGGGGGGGGATACAATGAGCAGTTCTTC.

CDR3 protein: CASSFIRAGSPLHF. For the CDR3, the DNA is TGTGCCAGCAGTTTCATCAGGGCGGGTTCACCCCTCCACTTT. V is TRBV27 and J is TRBJ1-6; D is possibly TRBD1 (5 bases). Trimming took 3 bases from V and 9 from J, leaving 12 bases between them. The CDR3 consists of 14 residues. Germline values: CDR1 MNHEY, CDR2 SMNVEV (reference sequence).

The V and J genes are TRBV7-2 and TRBJ2-5; perhaps TRBD2 as D (5 bases). This CDR3 comprises 13 residues. Germline V lookup: CDR1 SGHTA, CDR2 FQGNSA. Trimming took 2 bases from V and 11 from J, leaving 15 bases between them. CDR3: CASSLRLFWEQYF. CDR3 DNA sequence: TGTGCCAGCAGCTTAAGACTCTTTTGGGAGCAGTACTTC. Full variable domain (missing parts from reference TRBV7-2 and TRBJ2-5): GAGVSQSPSNKVTEKGKDVELRCDPISGHTALYWYRQSLGQGLEFLIYFQGNSAPDKSGLPSDRFSAERTGGSVSTLTIQRTQQEDSAVYLCASSLRLFWEQYFGPGTRLLVL.

J is TRBJ1-6 and V is TRBV6-5; 11 bases match TRBD1. The V gene's germline CDR1 is MNHEY and CDR2 SVGAGI. V shed 11 bases, J shed 9 bases, and the junction held 6 bases outside the gene matches. The CDR3 loop spans 13 amino acids. The CDR3 nucleotides are TGTGCCTCCATGGACAGGGGGCGTTCACCCCTCCACTTT. Protein product: CASMDRGRSPLHF.

This clonotype was seen more than once but under ten times. This chain uses TRBV7-2 with TRBJ2-5, with D tentatively TRBD2 (5 bases). The CDR3 extends over 16 amino acids. Germline CDR1 SGHTA, CDR2 FQGNSA. The ends were cut back, 0 bases at V and 5 bases at J, with 16 bases in the middle. The CDR3 sequence: CASSLAGLIMDETQYF. The DNA for the CDR3 is TGTGCCAGCAGCTTAGCCGGACTCATAATGGATGAGACCCAGTACTTC.

V is TRBV20-1 and J is TRBJ2-1, with 12 nucleotides matching TRBD2. The CDR3 runs to 18 residues. Germline-derived CDR1 and CDR2 are DFQATT and SNEGSKA (reference sequence). With 5 bases clipped from V and 0 bases from J, the junction kept 11 bases outside the gene matches. CDR3 in DNA: TGCAGTGCTCTAACTAGCGGGAGGCAAATTAGCTCCTACAATGAGCAGTTCTTC. Amino acids: CSALTSGRQISSYNEQFF.

J is TRBJ1-1 and V is TRBV7-8; no clear D gene. The V end lost 4 bases, the J end lost 1 base, and 7 bases lay between the germline ends. CDR1 is SGHVS and CDR2 is FQNEAQ in the germline V gene. The CDR3 loop spans 13 amino acids. The CDR3 region is CASSSWENTEAFF. The CDR3, as DNA: TGTGCCAGCAGCTCTTGGGAGAACACTGAAGCTTTCTTT.

The chain joins TRBV29-1 to TRBJ1-1, with 8 bases fitting TRBD1. Germline CDR1 SQVTM, CDR2 ANQGSEA. V lost 7 bases to trimming and J lost 7 bases; unmatched junction nucleotides: 5. This CDR3 is 11 amino acids long. The CDR3 protein is CSDFDRGEAFF. CDR3 nucleotides: TGCAGCGACTTCGACAGGGGTGAAGCTTTCTTT. The whole variable domain, remainder taken from reference TRBV29-1 and TRBJ1-1, is SAVISQKPSRDICQRGTSLTIQCQVDSQVTMMFWYRQQPGQSLTLIATANQGSEATYESGFVIDKFPISRPNLTFSTLTVSNMSPEDSSIYLCSDFDRGEAFFGQGTRLTVV.

DNA of the CDR3: TGTGCCAGCAGCCCGAGGACAGCTGGCCCATACAATGAGCAGTACTTC. Its translation: CASSPRTAGPYNEQYF. The V gene is TRBV7-9, the J gene TRBJ2-7, with D perhaps TRBD1 (6 bases). V lost 5 bases to trimming and J lost 7 bases, with 24 bases between them. This CDR3 region has 16 residues. Germline lookup yields CDR1 SEHNR and CDR2 FQNEAQ (reference sequence).

This clonotype was counted ten times or more. The chain is built from TRBV7-2 and TRBJ2-7, with TRBD1 matching 7 bases. There are 12 residues in the CDR3. Germline CDR1 SGHTA, CDR2 FQGNSA. Trimming at V came to 4 bases and at J to 6 bases, leaving 3 bases not matched to a gene. In nucleotides, the CDR3 is TGTGCCAGCAGCTCCAACAGGGGCGAGCAGTACTTC. Its translation is CASSSNRGEQYF. The full variable domain, its missing parts supplied by reference TRBV7-2 and TRBJ2-7, is GAGVSQSPSNKVTEKGKDVELRCDPISGHTALYWYRQSLGQGLEFLIYFQGNSAPDKSGLPSDRFSAERTGGSVSTLTIQRTQQEDSAVYLCASSSNRGEQYFGPGTRLTVT.

The rearrangement uses TRBV7-2 and TRBJ2-5; D is possibly TRBD2 (6 bases). The V gene's germline CDR1 is SGHTA and CDR2 FQGNSA. The germline V and J ends were trimmed by 3 bases and 1 base, with 15 bases remaining between them. The CDR3 contains 16 residues. The DNA for the CDR3 is TGTGCCAGCAGCTTCAACGGGGGTTACTTCCAAGAGACCCAGTACTTC. Its protein product is CASSFNGGYFQETQYF.

This clonotype was found a few times. This chain joins TRBV29-1 and TRBJ2-4; 12 bases align to TRBD2. The DNA end is more similar to TRBJ2-7, so the J call may be wrong. CDR1 is SQVTM and CDR2 is ANQGSEA in the germline V gene. The CDR3 loop spans 16 amino acids. The CDR3 DNA follows: TGCAGCGTTGAAGATCTTACCCTAGCGGGAGGGTACGAGCAGTACTTC. Translation: CSVEDLTLAGGYEQYF.

This clonotype has more than one count but fewer than ten. V gene TRBV6-6 combines with J gene TRBJ1-2; perhaps TRBD1 as D (6 bases). The CDR3 sequence is 15 residues long. CDR1 MNHNY and CDR2 SVGAGI come from the germline V gene (reference sequence). Trimming took off 0 bases at V and 8 bases at J, with 16 bases between the two ends. CDR3 nucleotide sequence: TGTGCCAGCAGTTACTCGACAAAGGGGGGAGAGGGCTACACCTTC. It translates to CASSYSTKGGEGYTF.

This sequence joins TRBV28 and TRBJ2-1; TRBD2 agrees at 12 bases. CDR3 length equals 16 residues. Germline V CDR1 and CDR2: MDHEN, SYDVKM. V lost 4 bases and J lost 7; bases outside the gene matches: 8. The CDR3 region is CASSSSTSGRVNEQFF. For the CDR3, the DNA is TGTGCCAGCAGTTCATCGACTAGCGGGAGAGTAAATGAGCAGTTCTTC. The variable domain in full, with the rest retrieved from reference TRBV28 and TRBJ2-1, is DVKVTQSSRYLVKRTGEKVFLECVQDMDHENMFWYRQDPGLGLRLIYFSYDVKMKEKGDIPEGYSVSREKKERFSLILESASTNQTSMYLCASSSSTSGRVNEQFFGPGTRLTVL.

About this clonotype itself: One base away lies a much larger clone, so this may be a sequencing read error. J is TRBJ1-5 and V is TRBV25-1; TRBD1 might be the D (6 bases). The CDR3 has 14 residues. Germline V gene data show CDR1 as MGHDK and CDR2 as SYGVNS. The DNA for the CDR3 is TGTGCCAGCAGTCACAGGGTGAGCAATCGGCCCCAGCATTTT. It yields the protein CASSHRVSNRPQHF.

This clonotype was seen a handful of times. This chain connects TRBV27 to TRBJ2-7; weak D call: TRBD1 (5 bases). This CDR3 region has 14 residues. With 4 bases removed from V and 2 bases from J, the gap between germline ends came to 12 bases. Germline values: CDR1 MNHEY, CDR2 SMNVEV (reference sequence). The CDR3 coding sequence is TGTGCCAGCAGTTCCTCGACAGCCCCCTACGAGCAGTACTTC. Translation gives CASSSSTAPYEQYF.

This clonotype was seen more than once but under ten times. The rearrangement links TRBV4-3 to TRBJ2-2; the D is unclear. Germline V gives CDR1 LGHNA, CDR2 YSLEER. The CDR3 runs 12 residues. Trimming took 2 bases from V and 5 from J, leaving 3 bases between them. CDR3 residues: CASSQLTGELFF. The CDR3 DNA reads TGCGCCAGCAGCCAATTGACCGGGGAGCTGTTTTTT.

The rearrangement uses TRBV29-1 and TRBJ1-2; D is ambiguous. Between the trimmed V and J ends, which lost 4 bases and 0 bases, there was a span of 12 bases. This CDR3 region has 14 residues. The germline gives CDR1 SQVTM, CDR2 ANQGSEA. The CDR3: CSVVLISANYGYTF. DNA of the CDR3: TGCAGCGTTGTACTCATTTCAGCTAACTATGGCTACACCTTC.

V is TRBV27 and J is TRBJ2-1; 16 bases match TRBD2. Germline V lookup: CDR1 MNHEY, CDR2 SMNVEV (reference sequence). This CDR3 is built from 19 residues. V lost 6 bases, J lost 2 bases, and 10 bases stayed unmatched. The CDR3 DNA sequence: TGTGCCAGCAGCCCCCCGGGACTAGCGGGAGGGCCGACCTACAATGAGCAGTTCTTC. Its translation is CASSPPGLAGGPTYNEQFF.

The gene calls are TRBV20-1 and TRBJ2-1; TRBD2 matches at 12 bases. The CDR3 has 17 residues. The ends lost 0 bases at V and 7 bases at J; junction bases unmatched: 10. The germline V gene encodes CDR1 DFQATT and CDR2 SNEGSKA (reference sequence). CDR3 bases: TGCAGTGCTAGAGATACTAGCGGGAGGCACGACGGTAATGAGCAGTTCTTC. As protein: CSARDTSGRHDGNEQFF.

This clonotype was counted a single time. One junction end does not reproduce the germline sequence, and a read error may be involved. The gene calls are TRBV20-1 and TRBJ2-4; D ambiguous. The J call could be wrong; TRBJ2-7 is a better fit for the DNA end. This CDR3 contains 14 residues. Germline CDR1 and CDR2: DFQATT and SNEGSKA (reference sequence). The CDR3 protein is CSARDFAVTYEQYF. Written as DNA, the CDR3 is TGCAGTGCTCGAGATTTCGCGGTTACCTACGAGCAGTACTTC.